This entry describes one T cell receptor (beta chain). The entry originates in a study of blood T cells in healthy people across ages. A J-beta primer mix and a sample-barcoded 5' primer were used in a second PCR of roughly 6 to 12 cycles. TCRdb ran MiXCR on the 5' RACE reads and lists one entry per CDR3 protein. The repertoire includes nearly 800,000 distinct CDR3 sequences, 20% to 25% of them detected once, and more than 3% sits in the top ten. This CDR3 contains 14 residues. The germline gives CDR1 SGHTA, CDR2 FQGNSA. Trimming pared 4 bases from V and 5 bases from J, leaving 14 bases between. These same records also appear under a second study, on T cells of mothers and their children. As that study records: Over 10 million reads per mother and 2.5 million to 3 million per child were obtained.

This chain connects TRBV7-2 to TRBJ2-5; D perhaps matches TRBD1 (6 bases). This receptor was taken from a boy between 10 and 17 years old in good health. What was sequenced was blood. DNA for the CDR3: TGTGCCAGCAGCTACCAACAGGGCATCGAGACCCAGTACTTC. Residues: CASSYQQGIETQYF.